The T cell receptor beta chain under discussion was sequenced for a study of shared clonotypes between healthy human individuals. The CDR3 has 15 amino acids. Per germline, CDR1 SGHVS and CDR2 FNYEAQ. V dropped 5 bases and J dropped 1 base, with 14 bases sitting between them. Sequencing used immunoSEQ multiplex PCR; TCRdb keeps in-frame clones, though not all of them. The sample shows under 1,100,000 clones, around 76% of them seen only once. This chain uses TRBV7-6 with TRBJ2-5; D might be TRBD2 (5 bases). The clonotype was recovered from a man aged 18-30 years in good health. Sequenced input: memory CD4+ T cells sorted from blood. Subset described: CD45RA-negative fraction. Here the CDR3 reads CASSPIPGSQETQYF. The CDR3 DNA follows: TGTGCCAGCAGCCCAATTCCGGGGTCCCAAGAGACCCAGTACTTC.